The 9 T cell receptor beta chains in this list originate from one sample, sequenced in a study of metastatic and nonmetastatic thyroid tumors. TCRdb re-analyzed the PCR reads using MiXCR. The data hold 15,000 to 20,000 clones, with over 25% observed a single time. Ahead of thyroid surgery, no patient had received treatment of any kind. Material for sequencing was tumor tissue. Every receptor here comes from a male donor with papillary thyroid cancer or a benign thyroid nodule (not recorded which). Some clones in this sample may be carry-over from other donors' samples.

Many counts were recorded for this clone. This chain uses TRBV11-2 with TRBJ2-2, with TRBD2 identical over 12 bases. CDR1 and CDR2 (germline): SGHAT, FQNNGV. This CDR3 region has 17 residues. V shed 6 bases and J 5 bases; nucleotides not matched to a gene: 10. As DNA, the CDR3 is TGTGCCAGCAGAGCAGCCGGACTAGCGGGGTTTACCGGGGAGCTGTTTTTT. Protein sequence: CASRAAGLAGFTGELFF.

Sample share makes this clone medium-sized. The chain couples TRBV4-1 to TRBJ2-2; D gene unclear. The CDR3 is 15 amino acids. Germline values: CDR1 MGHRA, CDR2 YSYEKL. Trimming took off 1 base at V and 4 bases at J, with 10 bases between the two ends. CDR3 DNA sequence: TGCGCCAGCAGCCAAGCGCCCTCGTTCACCGGGGAGCTGTTTTTT. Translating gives CASSQAPSFTGELFF.

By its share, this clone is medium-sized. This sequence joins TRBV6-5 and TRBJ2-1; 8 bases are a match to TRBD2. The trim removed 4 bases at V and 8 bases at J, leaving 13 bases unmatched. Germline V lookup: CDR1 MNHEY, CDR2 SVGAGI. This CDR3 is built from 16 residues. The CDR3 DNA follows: TGTGCCAGCAGTTCCCCCCCCGGGAGGGCCGAAGATGAGCAGTTCTTC. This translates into CASSSPPGRAEDEQFF.

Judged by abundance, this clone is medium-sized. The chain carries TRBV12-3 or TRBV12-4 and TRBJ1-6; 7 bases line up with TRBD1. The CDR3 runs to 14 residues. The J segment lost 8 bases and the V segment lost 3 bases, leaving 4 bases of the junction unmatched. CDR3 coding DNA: TGTGCCAGCAGTTTGAGGGGGCGGGATTCACCCCTCCACTTT. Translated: CASSLRGRDSPLHF.

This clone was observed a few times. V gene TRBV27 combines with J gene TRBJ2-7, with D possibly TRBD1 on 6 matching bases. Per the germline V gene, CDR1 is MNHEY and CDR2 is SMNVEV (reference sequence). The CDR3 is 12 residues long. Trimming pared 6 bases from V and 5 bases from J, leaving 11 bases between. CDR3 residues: CASRTGYHEQYF. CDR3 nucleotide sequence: TGTGCCAGCAGGACAGGCTACCACGAGCAGTACTTC.

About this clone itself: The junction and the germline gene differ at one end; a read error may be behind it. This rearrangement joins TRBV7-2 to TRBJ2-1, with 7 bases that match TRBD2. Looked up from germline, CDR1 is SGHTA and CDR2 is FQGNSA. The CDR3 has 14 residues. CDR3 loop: CASSSGGNRNEQLF. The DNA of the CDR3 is TGTGCCAGCAGCTCCGGGGGGAACCGCAATGAGCAGCTCTTC.

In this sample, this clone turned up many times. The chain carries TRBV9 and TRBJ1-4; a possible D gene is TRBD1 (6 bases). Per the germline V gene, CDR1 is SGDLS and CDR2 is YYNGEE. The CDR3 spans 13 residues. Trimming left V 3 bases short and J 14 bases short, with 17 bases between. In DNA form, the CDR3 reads TGTGCCAGCAGCGCTGCATCGACAGGACACCTGTTTTTT. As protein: CASSAASTGHLFF.

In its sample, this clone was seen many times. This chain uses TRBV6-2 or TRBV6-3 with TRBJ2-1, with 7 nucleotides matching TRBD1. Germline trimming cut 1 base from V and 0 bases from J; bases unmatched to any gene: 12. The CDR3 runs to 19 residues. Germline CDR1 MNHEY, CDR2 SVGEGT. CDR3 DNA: TGTGCCAGCAGTTACTTCGGGACAGCTCCCCTAAGCTCCTACAATGAGCAGTTCTTC. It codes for CASSYFGTAPLSSYNEQFF.

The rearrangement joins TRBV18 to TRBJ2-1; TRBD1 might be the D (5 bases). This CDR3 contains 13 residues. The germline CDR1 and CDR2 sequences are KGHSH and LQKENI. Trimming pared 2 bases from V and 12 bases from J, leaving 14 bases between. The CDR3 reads CASSPDSGFGQFF. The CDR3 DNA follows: TGTGCCAGCTCACCAGACAGTGGATTTGGGCAGTTCTTC.